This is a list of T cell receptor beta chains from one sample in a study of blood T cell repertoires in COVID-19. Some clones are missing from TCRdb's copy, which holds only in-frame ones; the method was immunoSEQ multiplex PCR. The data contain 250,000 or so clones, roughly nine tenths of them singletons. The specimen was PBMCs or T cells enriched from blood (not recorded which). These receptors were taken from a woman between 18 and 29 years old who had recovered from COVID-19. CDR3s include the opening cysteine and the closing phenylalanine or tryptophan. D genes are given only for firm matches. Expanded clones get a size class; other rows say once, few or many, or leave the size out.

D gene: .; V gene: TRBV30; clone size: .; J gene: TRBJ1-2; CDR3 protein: CAWSPRLAGYTF; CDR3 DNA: TGTGCCTGGAGTCCCAGGTTGGCGGGCTACACCTTC
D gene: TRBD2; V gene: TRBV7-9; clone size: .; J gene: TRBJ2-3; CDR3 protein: CAIVLAGRTDTQYF; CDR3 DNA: TGTGCCATAGTACTAGCGGGAAGAACAGATACGCAGTATTTT
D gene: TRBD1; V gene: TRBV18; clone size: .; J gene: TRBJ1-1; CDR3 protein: CASSPGQQNTEAFF; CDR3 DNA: TGTGCCAGCTCACCGGGACAGCAGAACACTGAAGCTTTCTTT
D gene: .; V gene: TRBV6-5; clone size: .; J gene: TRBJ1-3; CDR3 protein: CASSYQKPYGNTIYF; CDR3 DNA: TGTGCCAGCAGTTACCAGAAACCATATGGAAACACCATATATTTT
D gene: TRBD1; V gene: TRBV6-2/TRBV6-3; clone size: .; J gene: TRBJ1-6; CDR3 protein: CASSYPGGVSPLHF; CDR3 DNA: TGTGCCAGCAGTTACCCAGGGGGTGTTTCACCCCTCCACTTT
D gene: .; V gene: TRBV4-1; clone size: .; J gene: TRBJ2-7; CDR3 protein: CASSKDRTYEQYF; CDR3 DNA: TGCGCCAGCAGCAAGGACAGAACCTACGAGCAGTACTTC
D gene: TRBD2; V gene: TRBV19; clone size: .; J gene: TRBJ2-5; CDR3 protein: CASRPGLADGVMETQYF; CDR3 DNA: TGTGCCAGTAGGCCGGGACTAGCGGATGGAGTCATGGAGACCCAGTACTTC
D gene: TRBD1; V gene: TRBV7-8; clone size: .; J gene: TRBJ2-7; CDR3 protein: CASSLEVLLGTGGYEQYF; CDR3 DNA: TGTGCCAGCAGCTTAGAGGTGTTGTTGGGGACAGGGGGGTACGAGCAGTACTTC
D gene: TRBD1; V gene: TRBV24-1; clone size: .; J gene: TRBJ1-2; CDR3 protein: CATSGPGQGGGYTF; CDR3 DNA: TGTGCCACCAGTGGTCCGGGACAGGGAGGTGGCTACACCTTC
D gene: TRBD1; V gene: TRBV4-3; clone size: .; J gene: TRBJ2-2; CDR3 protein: CASSQDQGTGAYTGELFF; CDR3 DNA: TGCGCCAGCAGCCAAGACCAGGGGACAGGGGCTTACACCGGGGAGCTGTTTTTT
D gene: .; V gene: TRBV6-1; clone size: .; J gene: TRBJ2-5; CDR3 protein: CASSGGSSRERQTQYF; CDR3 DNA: TGTGCCAGCAGTGGCGGGTCTTCCAGAGAGAGACAGACCCAGTACTTC
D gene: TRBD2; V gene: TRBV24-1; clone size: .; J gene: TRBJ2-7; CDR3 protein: CATSDTSGTTYEQYF; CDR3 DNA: TGTGCCACCAGTGATACGAGCGGGACCACTTACGAGCAGTACTTC
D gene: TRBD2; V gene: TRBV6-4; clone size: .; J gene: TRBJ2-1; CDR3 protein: CASSDTLSGRAYNEQFF; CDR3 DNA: TGTGCCAGCAGTGACACCCTAAGCGGGAGGGCCTACAATGAGCAGTTCTTC
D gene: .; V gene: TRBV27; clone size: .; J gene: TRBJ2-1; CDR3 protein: CASKIRAIPGNEQFF; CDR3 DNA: TGTGCCAGCAAGATTCGGGCCATTCCGGGGAATGAGCAGTTCTTC
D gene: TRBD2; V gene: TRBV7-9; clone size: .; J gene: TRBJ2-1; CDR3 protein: CASSLSLAGGNEQFF; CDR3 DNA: TGTGCCAGCAGCTTAAGCCTAGCGGGGGGCAATGAGCAGTTCTTC
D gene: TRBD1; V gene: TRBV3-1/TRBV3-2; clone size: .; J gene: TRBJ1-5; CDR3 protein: CASSRNRGEGQPQHF; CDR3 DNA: TGTGCCAGCAGCCGGAACAGGGGGGAAGGTCAGCCCCAGCATTTT
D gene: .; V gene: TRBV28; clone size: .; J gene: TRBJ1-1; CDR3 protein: CASSWVTGTEAFF; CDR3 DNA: TGTGCCAGCAGTTGGGTAACAGGGACTGAAGCTTTCTTT
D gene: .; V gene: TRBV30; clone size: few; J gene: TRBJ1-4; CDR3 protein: CAADGLGLVSGKLFF; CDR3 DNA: TGTGCCGCTGACGGGTTAGGTTTGGTAAGCGGAAAACTGTTTTTT
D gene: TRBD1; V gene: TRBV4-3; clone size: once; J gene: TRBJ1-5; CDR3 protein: CASSQDPGGLPSPQHF; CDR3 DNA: TGCGCCAGCAGCCAAGACCCAGGGGGCCTTCCGTCGCCCCAGCATTTT
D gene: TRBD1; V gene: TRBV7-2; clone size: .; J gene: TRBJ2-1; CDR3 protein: CASSDPAGQGVDEQFF; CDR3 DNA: TGTGCCAGCAGCGACCCAGCAGGACAGGGGGTCGATGAGCAGTTCTTC
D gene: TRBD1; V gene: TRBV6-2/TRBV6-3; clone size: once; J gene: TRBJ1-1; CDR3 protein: CASSKQGLHRTEAFF; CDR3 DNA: TGTGCCAGCAGCAAACAGGGGCTACACCGGACTGAAGCTTTCTTT
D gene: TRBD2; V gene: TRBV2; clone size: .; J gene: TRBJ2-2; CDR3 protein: CASSAGLAANTGELFF; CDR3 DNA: TGTGCCAGCAGTGCCGGACTAGCGGCGAACACCGGGGAGCTGTTTTTT
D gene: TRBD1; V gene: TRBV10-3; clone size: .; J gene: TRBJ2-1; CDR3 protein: CAISETGQGLNEQFF; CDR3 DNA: TGTGCCATCAGTGAGACGGGACAGGGTCTAAATGAGCAGTTCTTC
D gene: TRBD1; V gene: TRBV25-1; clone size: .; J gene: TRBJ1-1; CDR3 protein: CASSELGRGPEAFF; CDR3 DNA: TGTGCCAGCAGTGAATTGGGCAGGGGGCCTGAAGCTTTCTTT
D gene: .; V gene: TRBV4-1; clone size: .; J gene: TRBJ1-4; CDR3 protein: CASSTQMREKLFF; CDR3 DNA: TGCGCCAGCAGTACGCAAATGCGGGAAAAACTGTTTTTT
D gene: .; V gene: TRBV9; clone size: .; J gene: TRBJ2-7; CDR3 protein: CASSVTGVSWYEQYF; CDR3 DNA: TGTGCCAGCAGCGTAACGGGGGTTAGCTGGTACGAGCAGTACTTC
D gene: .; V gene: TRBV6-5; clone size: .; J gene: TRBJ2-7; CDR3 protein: CASSYSSGEYEQYF; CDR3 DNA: TGTGCCAGCAGTTACTCGTCAGGGGAGTACGAGCAGTACTTC
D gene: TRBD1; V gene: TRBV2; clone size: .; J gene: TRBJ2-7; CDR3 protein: CASLRDSPYEQYF; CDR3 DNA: TGTGCCTCCCTCCGGGACAGTCCCTACGAGCAGTACTTC
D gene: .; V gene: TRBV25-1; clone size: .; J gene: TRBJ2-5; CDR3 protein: CASKETGTLETQYF; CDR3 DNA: TGTGCCAGTAAAGAAACCGGGACACTAGAGACCCAGTACTTC
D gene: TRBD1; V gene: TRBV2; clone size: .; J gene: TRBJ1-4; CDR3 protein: CASRLGQGKGKLFF; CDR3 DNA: TGTGCCAGCCGCCTTGGACAGGGGAAGGGAAAACTGTTTTTT
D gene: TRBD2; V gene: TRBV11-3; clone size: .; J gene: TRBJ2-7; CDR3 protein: CASSLSGRAFNEQYF; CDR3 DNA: TGTGCCAGCAGCTTGAGCGGGAGGGCCTTCAACGAGCAGTACTTC
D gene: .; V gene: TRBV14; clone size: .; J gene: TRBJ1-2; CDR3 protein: CASSPGGGALGYTF; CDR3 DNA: TGTGCCAGCAGCCCGGGAGGGGGGGCGCTTGGCTACACCTTC
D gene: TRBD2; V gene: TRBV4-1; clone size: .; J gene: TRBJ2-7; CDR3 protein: CASSQDATPGGPYEQYF; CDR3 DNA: TGCGCCAGCAGCCAAGATGCCACCCCGGGAGGGCCCTACGAGCAGTACTTC
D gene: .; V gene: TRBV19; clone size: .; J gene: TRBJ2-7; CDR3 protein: CASSVQGIPLYEQYF; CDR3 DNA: TGTGCCAGTAGTGTTCAGGGTATTCCACTCTACGAGCAGTACTTC
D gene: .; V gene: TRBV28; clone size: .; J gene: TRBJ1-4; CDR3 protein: CASSLAGEDEKLFF; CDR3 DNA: TGTGCCAGCAGTTTGGCAGGGGAAGACGAAAAACTGTTTTTT
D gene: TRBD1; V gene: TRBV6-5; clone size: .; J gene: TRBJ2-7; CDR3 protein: CASTLRTGAGEQYF; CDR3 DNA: TGTGCCAGCACCCTAAGAACAGGGGCGGGCGAGCAGTACTTC
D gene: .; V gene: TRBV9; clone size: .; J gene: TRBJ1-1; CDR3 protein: CASSVDVGTEAFF; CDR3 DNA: TGTGCCAGCAGCGTAGATGTCGGGACTGAAGCTTTCTTT
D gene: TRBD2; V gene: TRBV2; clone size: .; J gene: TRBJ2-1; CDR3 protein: CASRGPSGRRHEQFF; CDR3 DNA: TGTGCCAGCAGAGGTCCTAGCGGGAGGCGGCATGAACAGTTCTTC
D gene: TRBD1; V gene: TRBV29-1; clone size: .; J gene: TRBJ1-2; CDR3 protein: CSAKYPTGTGYTF; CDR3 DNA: TGCAGCGCCAAATACCCGACAGGGACTGGCTACACCTTC
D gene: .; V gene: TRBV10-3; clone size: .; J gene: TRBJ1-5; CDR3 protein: CAISESGWEASNQPQHF; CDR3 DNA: TGTGCCATCAGTGAGTCTGGGTGGGAGGCTAGCAATCAGCCCCAGCATTTT
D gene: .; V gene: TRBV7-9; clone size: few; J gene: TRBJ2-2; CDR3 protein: CASSSRGELGELFF; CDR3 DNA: TGTGCCAGCAGCTCACGAGGCGAACTCGGGGAGCTGTTTTTT
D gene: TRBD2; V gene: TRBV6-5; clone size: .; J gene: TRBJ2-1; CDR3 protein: CASSPGLAGGDEQFF; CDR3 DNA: TGTGCCAGCAGCCCCGGACTAGCGGGAGGCGATGAGCAGTTCTTC
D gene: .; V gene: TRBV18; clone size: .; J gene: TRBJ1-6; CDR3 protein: CASSRQASSYNSPLHF; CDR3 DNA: TGTGCCAGCTCTCGACAGGCGAGCTCCTATAATTCACCCCTCCACTTT
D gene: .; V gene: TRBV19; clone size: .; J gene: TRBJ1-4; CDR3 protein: CASSTSIGANEKLFF; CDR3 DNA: TGTGCCAGTAGTACCTCGATCGGAGCTAATGAAAAACTGTTTTTT
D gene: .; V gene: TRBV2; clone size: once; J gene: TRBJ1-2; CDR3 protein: CASTETGPDYGYTF; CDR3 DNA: TGTGCCAGCACCGAGACAGGACCTGACTATGGCTACACCTTC
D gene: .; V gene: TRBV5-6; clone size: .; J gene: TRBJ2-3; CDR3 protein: CASSLVAVTDTQYF; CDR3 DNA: TGTGCCAGCAGCTTGGTGGCGGTTACAGATACGCAGTATTTT
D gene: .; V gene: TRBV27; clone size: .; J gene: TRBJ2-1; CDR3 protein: CASRGGTSSYNEQFF; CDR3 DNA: TGTGCCAGCAGGGGGGGTACTAGCTCCTACAATGAGCAGTTCTTC
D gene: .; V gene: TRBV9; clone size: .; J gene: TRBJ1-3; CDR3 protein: CASSVQGAGNTIYF; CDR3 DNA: TGTGCCAGCAGCGTACAGGGCGCTGGAAACACCATATATTTT
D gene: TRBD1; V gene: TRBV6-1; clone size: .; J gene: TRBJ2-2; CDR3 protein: CASSETRRTGDHTGELFF; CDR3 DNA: TGTGCCAGCAGTGAAACTAGGCGGACAGGGGATCACACCGGGGAGCTGTTTTTT
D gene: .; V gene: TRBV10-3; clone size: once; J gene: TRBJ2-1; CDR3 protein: CAISESNNEQFF; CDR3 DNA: TGTGCCATCAGTGAATCTAACAATGAGCAGTTCTTC
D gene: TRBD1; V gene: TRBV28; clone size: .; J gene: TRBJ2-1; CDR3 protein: CASGLTGVENEQFF; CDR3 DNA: TGTGCCAGCGGACTGACAGGGGTTGAGAATGAGCAGTTCTTC
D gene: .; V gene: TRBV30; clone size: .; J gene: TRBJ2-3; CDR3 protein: CAWSARLDSQYF; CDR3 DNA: TGTGCCTGGAGTGCCCGGCTAGATTCGCAGTATTTT
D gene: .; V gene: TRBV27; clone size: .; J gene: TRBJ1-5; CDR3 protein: CASSVTGTGNQPQHF; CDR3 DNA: TGTGCCAGCAGTGTGACAGGTACGGGCAATCAGCCCCAGCATTTT